Following are 9 T cell receptor beta chains from one sample sequenced in a study of shared clonotypes between healthy human individuals (dated by TCRdb to between 2020 and 2021). CD8 naive samples were CD45RO-negative cells positively selected for CCR7, giving a CD45RA+CCR7+ population that excluded TemRA cells. The library was built by means of the immunoSEQ multiplex PCR assay. Entries here come from immuneACCESS through TCRdb and include only in-frame sequences with V and J called. Some clones fail to appear in such tables; in the studies checked, an unresolved V gene covers under half of the shortfall, and the cause of the remainder is unknown. This sample lists more than 500,000 clones; approximately 95% were detected once. The ten largest make up 0.11% of the sample. What was sequenced was naive CD8+ T cells sorted from blood. The cell subset or site label, read with the paper, signifies: CD45RA+CCR7+. Source of these receptors: a woman aged 25 to 45 in good health.

The chain carries TRBV5-1 and TRBJ2-7; D is uncertain. CDR3 length: 13 amino acids. Per germline, CDR1 SGHRS and CDR2 YFSETQ. V lost 0 bases and J lost 4, with 8 bases in between. CDR3 sequence: CASSLGQEYEQYF. CDR3 sequence (DNA): TGCGCCAGCAGCTTGGGGCAGGAGTACGAGCAGTACTTC. Using reference TRBV5-1 and TRBJ2-7 for the parts outside the CDR3, the full variable domain is KAGVTQTPRYLIKTRGQQVTLSCSPISGHRSVSWYQQTPGQGLQFLFEYFSETQRNKGNFPGRFSGRQFSNSRSEMNVSTLELGDSALYLCASSLGQEYEQYFGPGTRLTVT.

In the case of this clone: This sample includes further DNA sequences coding for the same CDR3. The chain links TRBV11-2 to TRBJ2-7, with D possibly TRBD1 on 5 matching bases. Germline V CDR1 and CDR2: SGHAT, FQNNGV. There are 14 residues in the CDR3. Trimming cost V 1 base and J 1 base, with 8 bases left between them. The CDR3 DNA reads TGTGCCAGCAGCTTAGGTTCAGGGTCCTACGAGCAGTACTTC. Its protein product is CASSLGSGSYEQYF.

The rearrangement uses TRBV10-2 and TRBJ2-7, with 8 bases matching TRBD2. The V gene end was trimmed by 4 bases and the J gene end by 9 bases; junction bases not matched to a gene: 11. The CDR3 runs to 14 residues. Germline CDR1 reads WSHSY; CDR2 reads SAAADI. CDR3 coding DNA: TGCGCCAGCAGTGGTGGCGGGAGGAGTTCTGGGCAGTACTTC. As protein: CASSGGGRSSGQYF.

This clone was detected once. This chain joins TRBV28 and TRBJ2-5; D ambiguous. The J call is in doubt because the DNA end fits TRBJ2-7 better. Germline V gene sequence: CDR1 MDHEN, CDR2 SYDVKM. The CDR3 covers 13 residues. The CDR3 region is CASSLSGYYEQYF. The CDR3 DNA reads TGTGCCAGCAGTTTAAGTGGGTACTACGAGCAGTACTTC.

V and J are TRBV2 and TRBJ2-3, with D perhaps TRBD2 (5 bases). CDR1 is SNHLY and CDR2 is FYNNEI in the germline V gene. Trimming pared 4 bases from V and 4 bases from J, leaving 21 bases between. The CDR3 covers 17 residues. The CDR3 DNA sequence: TGTGCCAGCAGTGGCTCTGTGGACGGGATGGGATCAGATACGCAGTATTTT. Translation gives CASSGSVDGMGSDTQYF.

V is TRBV5-6 and J is TRBJ2-3; D is possibly TRBD1 or TRBD2 (6 bases each). V was pared by 6 bases and J by 4 bases, with 15 bases between. CDR1 SGHDT and CDR2 YYEEEE come from the germline V gene. The CDR3 consists of 14 residues. The CDR3 DNA reads TGTGCCAGCATGAGGGGGGACAACCCAGATACGCAGTATTTT. This encodes CASMRGDNPDTQYF.

The V and J genes are TRBV7-9 and TRBJ2-3, with D tentatively TRBD1 (5 bases). The CDR3 totals 15 residues. Trimming took off 6 bases at V and 2 bases at J, with 15 bases between the two ends. CDR1 and CDR2 (germline): SEHNR, FQNEAQ (reference sequence). The CDR3, as DNA: TGTGCCAGCAGTCTAACAGGTTGGTCCACAGATACGCAGTATTTT. It yields the protein CASSLTGWSTDTQYF.

The chain joins TRBV5-1 to TRBJ1-1; unclear D gene. Looked up from germline, CDR1 is SGHRS and CDR2 is YFSETQ. Trimming removed 1 base at V and 1 base at J, with 5 bases between. The length of the CDR3 is 13 residues. The chain's CDR3 is CASSLSRNTEAFF. The CDR3 DNA sequence: TGCGCCAGCAGCTTGTCCCGGAACACTGAAGCTTTCTTT.

The V gene is TRBV21-1, the J gene TRBJ1-1. TRBV21-1 is tagged as a pseudogene. The CDR3 contains 11 residues. The CDR3 here is CASSPAGEAFF. The CDR3 region has the DNA TGTGCCAGCAGCCCCGCCGGTGAAGCTTTCTTT.